This T cell receptor (beta chain) was captured by sequencing in a study of T cell repertoires in cytomegalovirus infection. Study details: Indicated by public TCR beta signatures were CMV infection and matching HLA type. General study findings and limits: Based on cumulative public TCR beta family frequency, carriers of CMV plus the relevant HLA were identified. HLA-C-restricted CMV clonotypes gave the most frequent clonotype in two of eight donors.

This CDR3 has 13 residues. V lost 2 bases and J 3 bases, leaving 8 bases between the germline ends. Each CDR3 protein is one row after TCRdb ran MiXCR on the reads. The sample lists around 310,000 distinct CDR3 sequences; 17% were seen once. This clonotype was recorded many times. As yet, its antigen is unknown. This chain links TRBV12-3 or TRBV12-4 with TRBJ2-7, with a tentative D call TRBD1 (5 bases). The sequence was collected from a human donor in good health (CMV status not recorded). Some clones in this sample may be carry-over from other donors' samples. Sequences were obtained from PBMCs. Written as DNA, the CDR3 is TGTGCCAGCAGTTTACAAAGGGGCTACGAGCAGTACTTC. It encodes CASSLQRGYEQYF.